A single sample is the source of the 22 T cell receptor beta chains below, sequenced in a study of early T cells in non-severe SARS-CoV-2 infection. In TCRdb, the 5' RACE reads were re-called with MiXCR into one record per CDR3 protein. The sample holds about 30,000 distinct CDR3 sequences, 3.9% seen once. What was sequenced was whole blood. These receptors all come from an adult who was a healthcare worker with PCR-confirmed SARS-CoV-2 infection or an uninfected control (not recorded which).

This clonotype was seen ten or more times. The genes are TRBV20-1 and TRBJ2-5; 13 nucleotides match TRBD2. V lost 6 bases to trimming and J lost 4 bases; unmatched junction nucleotides: 5. Germline V gene lookup returns CDR1 DFQATT and CDR2 SNEGSKA (reference sequence). This CDR3 is 14 amino acids long. The CDR3 region has the DNA TGCAGTGCGAGGAGACTAGCGGGGGGAGAGACCCAGTACTTC. It codes for CSARRLAGGETQYF.

In its sample, this clonotype was seen many times. The genes are TRBV18 and TRBJ2-2, with D possibly being TRBD2 (5 bases). Trimming left V 3 bases short and J 6 bases short, with 11 bases between. The CDR3 has 14 amino acids. Germline lookup yields CDR1 KGHSH and CDR2 LQKENI. In DNA form, the CDR3 reads TGTGCCAGCTCACCGGCAGGAGGATCCGGGGAGCTGTTTTTT. Encoded protein: CASSPAGGSGELFF.

In this sample, this clonotype turned up a few times. The chain employs TRBV9 and TRBJ1-2; 7 bases map to TRBD1. CDR1 is SGDLS and CDR2 is YYNGEE in the germline V gene. There are 14 residues in the CDR3. The V and J ends lost 3 bases and 6 bases, in that order; junction bases with no gene match: 8. This CDR3 is CASSGTGQMNGYTF. The CDR3 nucleotides read TGTGCCAGCAGCGGAACGGGACAGATGAATGGCTACACCTTC.

This clonotype was detected ten times or more. V usage is TRBV2 and J usage is TRBJ1-5, with TRBD1 as a possible D gene (6 bases). Germline V lookup: CDR1 SNHLY, CDR2 FYNNEI. This CDR3 comprises 15 residues. V lost 4 bases, J lost 4 bases, and 14 bases lay in between. The DNA of the CDR3 is TGTGCCAGCAGTGTGGACAGTGAGCGTAATCAGCCCCAGCATTTT. Amino acid sequence: CASSVDSERNQPQHF. Full variable domain (outside the CDR3, taken from reference TRBV2 and TRBJ1-5): EPEVTQTPSHQVTQMGQEVILRCVPISNHLYFYWYRQILGQKVEFLVSFYNNEISEKSEIFDDQFSVERPDGSNFTLKIRSTKLEDSAMYFCASSVDSERNQPQHFGDGTRLSIL.

This clonotype came up many times. This rearrangement joins TRBV28 to TRBJ2-1; the D gene is possibly TRBD2 (6 bases). V was cut by 4 bases and J by 6 bases, with 22 bases left in between. The germline CDR1 and CDR2 sequences are MDHEN and SYDVKM. This CDR3 contains 17 residues. CDR3 DNA: TGTGCCAGCAGTTCCAACCCGGGTGCGGAGGGCCGCAATGAGCAGTTCTTC. Protein sequence: CASSSNPGAEGRNEQFF.

The table lists this clonotype with a few counts. The chain is built from TRBV20-1 and TRBJ2-5; 8 bases agree with TRBD2. Germline-derived CDR1 and CDR2 are DFQATT and SNEGSKA (reference sequence). V lost 1 base to trimming and J lost 4 bases; unmatched junction nucleotides: 11. This CDR3 has 16 residues. The CDR3 reads CSARALIAGKRETQYF. CDR3 DNA sequence: TGCAGTGCTAGAGCTTTGATAGCGGGAAAGAGAGAGACCCAGTACTTC.

J is TRBJ2-7 and V is TRBV11-2; D gene ambiguous. The V and J ends lost 6 bases and 2 bases respectively, with 5 bases between them. The germline CDR1 and CDR2 sequences are SGHAT and FQNNGV. The CDR3 has 11 amino acids. The CDR3 region is CASSRAYEQYF. In DNA form, the CDR3 reads TGTGCCAGCAGTCGCGCCTACGAGCAGTACTTC.

This clonotype showed up many times. CDR3: CASSPPSGSGETQYF. The CDR3 bases are TGTGCCAGCAGTCCTCCTAGCGGGAGTGGGGAGACCCAGTACTTC. V and J are TRBV6-6 and TRBJ2-5, with TRBD2 matching 10 bases. CDR1 and CDR2 (germline): MNHNY, SVGAGI (reference sequence). Trimming cost V 5 bases and J 5 bases; bases outside gene matches: 8. This CDR3 region has 15 residues.

This clonotype was found once. This sequence joins TRBV3-1 and TRBJ2-7; TRBD1 is a possible D gene (6 bases). V was clipped by 5 bases and J by 2 bases, with 13 bases between them. Per the germline V gene, CDR1 is LGHDT and CDR2 is YNNKEL (reference sequence). The CDR3 is made up of 14 amino acids. The CDR3 loop is CASSDRTVPYEQYF. Here the CDR3 DNA reads TGTGCCAGCAGCGATAGGACAGTTCCCTACGAGCAGTACTTC.

This clonotype was recorded many times. The chain is built from TRBV5-4 and TRBJ2-1; 9 nucleotides align to TRBD2. The CDR3 extends over 15 amino acids. The trim removed 0 bases at V and 9 bases at J, leaving 7 bases unmatched. Per the germline V gene, CDR1 is SGHNT and CDR2 is YYREEE (reference sequence). The CDR3 DNA reads TGTGCCAGCAGCTTGGCTTTAGCGGGGGTCGGTGAGCAGTTCTTC. Protein product: CASSLALAGVGEQFF.

This clonotype has a count of ten or more. The genes are TRBV7-2 and TRBJ2-3; 10 bases match TRBD1. The CDR3 has 15 residues. J was trimmed by 5 bases and V by 3 bases; bases with no gene match: 5. Germline-derived CDR1 and CDR2 are SGHTA and FQGNSA. CDR3 nucleotide sequence: TGTGCCAGCAGCTTGACAGGGGGCAGTTTAGATACGCAGTATTTT. This translates into CASSLTGGSLDTQYF.

A word on this clonotype: With a much larger clone just one base away, this may be a read error. V usage is TRBV2 and J usage is TRBJ2-3; 13 nucleotides line up with TRBD2. Germline CDR1 and CDR2: SNHLY and FYNNEI. CDR3 length equals 16 residues. The CDR3 DNA follows: TGTGCCGGCAGCGCTGGACTAGCGGGGGGCACAGATACGCAGTATTTT. Protein sequence: CAGSAGLAGGTDTQYF.

In this sample, this clonotype turned up a few times. This chain connects TRBV20-1 to TRBJ1-4, with 9 bases identical to TRBD1. With 2 bases clipped from V and 2 bases from J, the junction kept 12 bases outside the gene matches. Germline values: CDR1 DFQATT, CDR2 SNEGSKA (reference sequence). The CDR3 covers 18 residues. The CDR3 DNA is TGCAGTGCTAGATACCGGGGATCTGGGACAGGGACTAATGAAAAACTGTTTTTT. Its protein product is CSARYRGSGTGTNEKLFF.

The chain combines TRBV9 with TRBJ1-6; 7 bases fit TRBD1. This CDR3 comprises 15 residues. Germline values: CDR1 SGDLS, CDR2 YYNGEE. Trimming at V came to 3 bases and at J to 8 bases, leaving 8 bases not matched to a gene. The CDR3 reads CASSATGRTYSPLHF. In nucleotides, the CDR3 is TGTGCCAGCAGCGCGACAGGGAGGACCTATTCACCCCTCCACTTT.

At least ten counts were recorded for this clonotype. J is TRBJ2-6 and V is TRBV5-5; unclear D gene. V shed 4 bases and J shed 6 bases, with 11 bases lying between them. This CDR3 has 14 residues. CDR1 and CDR2 from the germline V gene are SGHKS and YYEKEE (reference sequence). In nucleotides, the CDR3 is TGTGCCAGCAGCCCCCAGGTTCCGGCCAACGTCCTGACTTTC. Encoded protein: CASSPQVPANVLTF.

This clonotype was counted at least ten times. This chain connects TRBV5-1 to TRBJ2-3; D assignment may be TRBD1 or TRBD2 (5 bases each). Germline V CDR1 and CDR2: SGHRS, YFSETQ. V shed 0 bases and J shed 2 bases, with 7 bases lying between them. CDR3 length: 14 amino acids. DNA for the CDR3: TGCGCCAGCAGCTTGGGGGGGTCCACAGATACGCAGTATTTT. Its translation is CASSLGGSTDTQYF.

Ten or more counts support this clonotype. The CDR3, as DNA: TGTGCCATCAGTGAGTCGATCAGGGGGGAATCCGGTGCTTTCTTT. This sequence encodes CAISESIRGESGAFF. The J gene is TRBJ1-1, the V gene TRBV10-3; 7 nucleotides line up with TRBD1. CDR3 length: 15 amino acids. V gave up 0 bases and J gave up 11 bases; unmatched junction bases: 12. The germline V gene has CDR1 ENHRY and CDR2 SYGVKD.

This clonotype was seen a few times. The chain couples TRBV11-2 to TRBJ1-3; D not resolved. There are 16 residues in the CDR3. Germline assignment: CDR1 SGHAT and CDR2 FQNNGV. V was pared by 0 bases and J by 1 base, with 10 bases between. This CDR3 is CASSLEIPLSGNTIYF. The CDR3 coding sequence is TGTGCCAGCAGCTTAGAAATCCCCCTTTCTGGAAACACCATATATTTT.

Many counts were recorded for this clonotype. The chain couples TRBV7-3 to TRBJ1-5; no definite D call. The CDR3 has 14 amino acids. V was clipped by 4 bases and J by 2 bases, with 9 bases between them. Per the germline V gene, CDR1 is SGHTA and CDR2 is FQGTGA. CDR3 nucleotide sequence: TGTGCCAGCAGCTCAAGGCCGGGCAATCAGCCCCAGCATTTT. This sequence encodes CASSSRPGNQPQHF.

The rearrangement joins TRBV4-3 to TRBJ2-7; D unresolved. Germline CDR1 reads LGHNA; CDR2 reads YSLEER. V gave up 3 bases and J gave up 2 bases, with 8 bases separating them. The length of the CDR3 is 13 residues. The CDR3 protein is CASSQSLTYEQYF. The CDR3 bases are TGCGCCAGCAGCCAGTCGTTAACCTACGAGCAGTACTTC.

This clonotype was counted at least ten times. This chain connects TRBV18 to TRBJ1-1; no definite D call. The V and J ends lost 1 base and 2 bases respectively, with 11 bases between them. The CDR3 contains 15 residues. CDR1 and CDR2 from the germline V gene are KGHSH and LQKENI. For the CDR3, the DNA is TGTGCCAGCTCACCACTCGGAACAGCTAACACTGAAGCTTTCTTT. Amino acid sequence: CASSPLGTANTEAFF.

This clonotype was counted at least ten times. V is TRBV5-4 and J is TRBJ2-1; TRBD1 matches at 7 bases. V shed 4 bases and J 10 bases; nucleotides not matched to a gene: 17. This CDR3 region has 16 residues. Germline CDR1 is SGHNT and CDR2 is YYREEE (reference sequence). CDR3 loop: CASSPPQGVGTPEQFF. The CDR3 nucleotides read TGTGCCAGCAGCCCCCCCCAGGGGGTTGGAACCCCGGAGCAGTTCTTC.